What follows is one T cell receptor beta chain and its context. Its antigen is unknown. This entry belongs to a study of T cells in Graves' hyperthyroidism and ophthalmopathy. Points from the study as a whole: It was a median around seven months before onset that the model predicted ophthalmopathy.

Researchers defined stable Graves' hyperthyroidism as no ophthalmopathy progression within 18 months. Exclusion criteria comprised uncontrolled infection, other autoimmune disease, pregnancy or lactation. Each diagnosis was grounded in clinical symptoms, serum thyroxine and TRAb, thyroid ultrasound, and orbital computed tomography. Amplified TCR beta CDR3 regions came from RNA transcripts. The HTBI set primed first-round TCR CDR3 RT-PCR. One entry per CDR3 protein, called by TCRdb with MiXCR from the multiplex PCR reads. The table has a few hundred thousand distinct CDR3 sequences, about 45% seen once. The ends were cut back, 6 bases at V and 7 bases at J, with 13 bases in the middle. Germline values: CDR1 SQVTM, CDR2 ANQGSEA. The CDR3 has 11 amino acids.

The source material was peripheral blood or thyroid tissue (not recorded which). The source of this sequence is a woman younger than 30 with Graves' hyperthyroidism. J is TRBJ2-7 and V is TRBV29-1; D may be TRBD1 (5 bases). Written as DNA, the CDR3 is TGCAGCGTGCCGACAGACAATGAGCAGTACTTC. Amino acid sequence: CSVPTDNEQYF.